What follows are 24 T cell receptor beta chains derived from one specimen sequenced in a study of T-cell memory formation after mild COVID-19. MiXCR, run by TCRdb on the 5' RACE reads, gives a single entry per CDR3 protein. The table lists some 300,000 distinct CDR3 sequences, 19% of them singletons, with 21% in the top ten. Sequencing input: PBMCs or a T cell subset sorted from them (not recorded which). The receptors derive from a man between 18 and 29 years old who had mild COVID-19 (a few samples of this study predate the infection). Cell type and time point are not known.

This chain connects TRBV7-2 to TRBJ2-3; 7 nucleotides match TRBD1. The CDR3 sequence is 13 residues long. The V gene's germline CDR1 is SGHTA and CDR2 FQGNSA. The V gene end was trimmed by 4 bases and the J gene end by 8 bases; junction bases not matched to a gene: 6. The CDR3 spells CASSSGQAVTQYF. CDR3 DNA sequence: TGTGCCAGCAGCTCCGGACAGGCCGTTACGCAGTATTTT.

In this sample, this clonotype turned up a few times. The V call is TRBV6-5, the J call TRBJ1-1; D unresolved. V was cut by 7 bases and J by 1 base, with 10 bases left in between. The CDR3 spans 13 residues. Germline lookup yields CDR1 MNHEY and CDR2 SVGAGI. The CDR3 DNA follows: TGTGCCAGCACGGCAGGAAGGAACACTGAAGCTTTCTTT. This sequence encodes CASTAGRNTEAFF.

This clonotype was seen a few times. This sequence joins TRBV4-3 and TRBJ2-2, with D possibly matching TRBD2 (5 bases). Trimming pared 1 base from V and 4 bases from J, leaving 16 bases between. The germline CDR1 and CDR2 sequences are LGHNA and YSLEER. This CDR3 region has 17 residues. CDR3 nucleotides: TGCGCCAGCAGCCAAGCGGGCGGTGTTCGGGGCACCGGGGAGCTGTTTTTT. This sequence encodes CASSQAGGVRGTGELFF.

The chain employs TRBV6-2 or TRBV6-3 and TRBJ2-3; 9 nucleotides line up with TRBD1. This CDR3 is 13 amino acids long. The V gene's germline CDR1 is MNHEY and CDR2 SVGEGT. Trimming took 8 bases from V and 2 from J; bases not matched to a gene: 2. This CDR3 reads CASRDRVTDTQYF. The CDR3 DNA is TGTGCCAGCCGGGACAGGGTCACAGATACGCAGTATTTT.

This clonotype was detected only a few times. The V gene is TRBV3-1, the J gene TRBJ1-1, with D uncertain. Looked up from germline, CDR1 is LGHDT and CDR2 is YNNKEL (reference sequence). Trimming removed 1 base from V and 5 bases from J, with 11 bases in between. This CDR3 spans 14 amino acids. This CDR3 reads CASSQVVAGTEAFF. For the CDR3, the DNA is TGTGCCAGCAGCCAAGTTGTGGCGGGAACTGAAGCTTTCTTT.

This clonotype was detected only a few times. J is TRBJ1-5 and V is TRBV10-3; tentatively, D is TRBD1 (5 bases). The germline V and J ends were trimmed by 10 bases and 3 bases, with 10 bases remaining between them. Germline CDR1 ENHRY, CDR2 SYGVKD. This CDR3 comprises 12 residues. In nucleotides, the CDR3 is TGTGCCACAGGGATGCTCAATCAGCCCCAGCATTTT. This sequence encodes CATGMLNQPQHF.

This clonotype was counted many times. The rearrangement joins TRBV7-2 to TRBJ1-1, with D maybe TRBD1 (6 bases). CDR1 is SGHTA, CDR2 FQGNSA, per germline. The ends were cut back, 0 bases at V and 2 bases at J, with 13 bases in the middle. This CDR3 spans 16 amino acids. The CDR3 sequence: CASSLARRGANTEAFF. In DNA, the CDR3 is TGTGCCAGCAGCTTAGCAAGGCGGGGGGCAAACACTGAAGCTTTCTTT.

The chain combines TRBV9 with TRBJ1-1; D is undetermined. V dropped 0 bases and J dropped 6 bases, with 9 bases sitting between them. The germline V gene encodes CDR1 SGDLS and CDR2 YYNGEE. The CDR3 sequence is 13 residues long. The DNA for the CDR3 is TGTGCCAGCAGCGTAGGACTTGGGGCTGAAGCTTTCTTT. The encoded protein is CASSVGLGAEAFF.

CDR3 protein: CASSVTTGGADTQYF. In DNA form, the CDR3 reads TGCGCCAGCAGCGTCACGACAGGGGGCGCAGATACGCAGTATTTT. The V and J genes are TRBV5-1 and TRBJ2-3; 10 bases match TRBD1. V shed 4 bases and J 4 bases; nucleotides not matched to a gene: 6. Germline V lookup: CDR1 SGHRS, CDR2 YFSETQ. The CDR3 sequence is 15 residues long. The variable domain in full, completed from reference TRBV5-1 and TRBJ2-3, reads KAGVTQTPRYLIKTRGQQVTLSCSPISGHRSVSWYQQTPGQGLQFLFEYFSETQRNKGNFPGRFSGRQFSNSRSEMNVSTLELGDSALYLCASSVTTGGADTQYFGPGTRLTVL.

The genes are TRBV9 and TRBJ2-5, with a possible D match to TRBD1 (5 bases). This CDR3 region has 14 residues. From germline, CDR1 is SGDLS and CDR2 YYNGEE. V lost 0 bases, J lost 5 bases, and 11 bases lay in between. CDR3 nucleotides: TGTGCCAGCAGCGTAGGGCCGACAGCTGAGACCCAGTACTTC. Protein product: CASSVGPTAETQYF.

The chain recombines TRBV7-9 with TRBJ1-1; maybe TRBD1 (6 bases). Trimming took 3 bases from V and 7 from J, leaving 9 bases between them. The CDR3 is 12 amino acids. Germline CDR1 reads SEHNR; CDR2 reads FQNEAQ (reference sequence). Here the CDR3 reads CASSFEGDEAFF. The CDR3 bases are TGTGCCAGCAGCTTTGAGGGGGATGAAGCTTTCTTT.

This clonotype was observed a handful of times. The chain links TRBV6-1 to TRBJ2-3; TRBD2 aligns across 8 bases. This CDR3 spans 14 amino acids. J was trimmed by 2 bases and V by 6 bases; bases with no gene match: 4. Germline V lookup: CDR1 MNHNS, CDR2 SASEGT. DNA for the CDR3: TGTGCCAGCAGGAGGGGACTAGTCACAGATACGCAGTATTTT. This gives the protein CASRRGLVTDTQYF.

This clonotype was seen a handful of times. The genes are TRBV5-1 and TRBJ1-2; 8 positions agree with TRBD1. Germline V gene lookup returns CDR1 SGHRS and CDR2 YFSETQ. The V gene end was trimmed by 1 base and the J gene end by 4 bases; junction bases not matched to a gene: 9. This CDR3 region has 16 residues. The chain's CDR3 is CASSLRTGIDLYGYTF. In DNA form, the CDR3 reads TGCGCCAGCAGCTTGCGGACAGGGATCGACCTCTATGGCTACACCTTC.

The chain carries TRBV2 and TRBJ2-6, with TRBD2 identical over 8 bases. CDR1 is SNHLY and CDR2 is FYNNEI in the germline V gene. The CDR3 has 15 residues. The junction had 8 bases not matched to a gene; V was cut back by 5 bases and J by 8 bases. In nucleotides, the CDR3 is TGTGCCAGCAGTACAGCGGCGGGGGGCACCAACGTCCTGACTTTC. This codes for CASSTAAGGTNVLTF.

This clonotype occurred a few times. The V call is TRBV12-3 or TRBV12-4, the J call TRBJ2-2; a possible D gene is TRBD2 (6 bases). This CDR3 is built from 15 residues. Trimming pared 5 bases from V and 2 bases from J, leaving 12 bases between. Here the CDR3 reads CASSDGTFNTGELFF. DNA of the CDR3: TGTGCCAGCAGTGACGGGACTTTCAACACCGGGGAGCTGTTTTTT.

The genes are TRBV6-5 and TRBJ2-2; D not resolved. The V and J ends lost 2 bases and 7 bases respectively, with 17 bases between them. Germline V lookup: CDR1 MNHEY, CDR2 SVGAGI. The CDR3 contains 16 residues. In DNA, the CDR3 is TGTGCCAGCAGTTACGTCTCCACGGAGAGCAACGGGGAGCTGTTTTTT. Its protein product is CASSYVSTESNGELFF.

Only a few counts were recorded for this clonotype. This chain connects TRBV20-1 to TRBJ2-1; D gene unclear. CDR3 length: 13 residues. Deletions cut 0 bases from V and 10 bases from J, with 13 bases between. CDR1 is DFQATT, CDR2 SNEGSKA, per germline (reference sequence). The CDR3 region has the DNA TGCAGTGCTAGAGATCTCAGGATCCCGGAGCAGTTCTTC. Translating gives CSARDLRIPEQFF.

This clonotype was detected a few times. This chain uses TRBV2 with TRBJ2-3; TRBD1 matches 7 bases. Germline-derived CDR1 and CDR2 are SNHLY and FYNNEI. This CDR3 spans 13 amino acids. After removal of 9 bases from V and 3 bases from J, the junction contained 6 bases not matched to a gene. CDR3 nucleotide sequence: TGTGCCAGAGAGACAGGGAGAACAGATACGCAGTATTTT. Amino acids: CARETGRTDTQYF.

V usage is TRBV4-2 and J usage is TRBJ1-4; 9 positions agree with TRBD1. V lost 4 bases to trimming and J lost 6 bases; unmatched junction nucleotides: 6. This CDR3 has 15 residues. CDR1 is LGHNA, CDR2 YNFKEQ, per germline. CDR3: CASSRWTGDYEKLFF. For the CDR3, the DNA is TGTGCCAGCAGCCGGTGGACAGGGGATTATGAAAAACTGTTTTTT.

The chain links TRBV6-5 to TRBJ2-2, with D perhaps matching TRBD1 (6 bases). V was cut by 4 bases and J by 6 bases, with 15 bases left in between. This CDR3 is built from 15 residues. Germline V gene lookup returns CDR1 MNHEY and CDR2 SVGAGI. The CDR3 reads CASSWGPGTSGELFF. The CDR3 bases are TGTGCCAGCAGTTGGGGGCCAGGAACCTCCGGGGAGCTGTTTTTT.

This chain uses TRBV12-3 or TRBV12-4 with TRBJ1-1; a possible D gene is TRBD1 (5 bases). Trimming took 3 bases from V and 4 from J, leaving 12 bases between them. The CDR3 loop spans 14 amino acids. CDR3 residues: CASSLVRESTEAFF. In DNA, the CDR3 is TGTGCCAGCAGTTTGGTCAGGGAATCCACTGAAGCTTTCTTT.

In its sample, this clonotype was seen many times. The chain has TRBV25-1 and TRBJ1-3; D gene ambiguous. The CDR3 is 12 amino acids. Germline values: CDR1 MGHDK, CDR2 SYGVNS. V was trimmed by 7 bases and J by 1 base, leaving 5 bases between them. CDR3 coding DNA: TGTGCCAGCACTTCTTCTGGAAACACCATATATTTT. It codes for CASTSSGNTIYF.

This clonotype was recorded a few times. The genes are TRBV7-2 and TRBJ2-4; D not resolved. Per the germline V gene, CDR1 is SGHTA and CDR2 is FQGNSA. This CDR3 has 18 amino acids. The ends were cut back, 4 bases at V and 0 bases at J, with 19 bases in the middle. CDR3 in DNA: TGTGCCAGCAGCTCATCCCTCGCCCTAGGTCTAGCCAAAAACATTCAGTACTTC. This encodes CASSSSLALGLAKNIQYF.

In its sample, this clonotype was seen a few times. This chain's CDR3 is CAITGLEGGPIGEQYF. The CDR3 DNA reads TGTGCCATCACCGGGTTGGAGGGGGGGCCAATCGGCGAGCAGTACTTC. This sequence joins TRBV10-3 and TRBJ2-7, with a possible D match to TRBD2 (7 bases). The germline gives CDR1 ENHRY, CDR2 SYGVKD. CDR3 length: 16 amino acids. V gave up 7 bases and J gave up 6 bases, with 25 bases separating them.